The T cell receptor (beta chain) described here comes from a study of blood T cell repertoires in COVID-19. Across the study: Some COVID-19 samples were acute and others convalescent; all came from the United States, Italy and Spain. T cells, B-cell-depleted T cells, or PBMCs supplied cDNA or gDNA.

Germline values: CDR1 MNHEY, CDR2 SMNVEV (reference sequence). This CDR3 contains 14 residues. V was trimmed by 0 bases and J by 12 bases, leaving 15 bases between them. Sequenced by immunoSEQ multiplex PCR; TCRdb stores in-frame clones only, minus some. The table includes around 270,000 clones, about 89% detected once. This receptor was obtained from a middle-aged man with acute or convalescent COVID-19. The V and J genes are TRBV27 and TRBJ2-1; possible D gene TRBD1, 7 bases. Sequenced input: peripheral blood. CDR3 in amino acids: CASSLSGGGRSQFF. DNA of the CDR3: TGTGCCAGCAGTTTATCCGGAGGGGGCAGGTCGCAGTTCTTC.